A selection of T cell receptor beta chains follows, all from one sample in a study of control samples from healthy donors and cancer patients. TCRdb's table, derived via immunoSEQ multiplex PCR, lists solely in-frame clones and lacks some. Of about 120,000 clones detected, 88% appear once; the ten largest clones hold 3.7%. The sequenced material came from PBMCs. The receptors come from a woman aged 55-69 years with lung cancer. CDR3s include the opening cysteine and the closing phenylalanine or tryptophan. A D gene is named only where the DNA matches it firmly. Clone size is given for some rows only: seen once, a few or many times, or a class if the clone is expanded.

CDR3 DNA: TGTGCCAGCAACACCGGGACAGGGCACAATGAGCAGTTCTTC
CDR3 protein: CASNTGTGHNEQFF
D gene: TRBD1
V gene: TRBV28
J gene: TRBJ2-1
clone size: .

CDR3 DNA: TGTGCCAGCAGCCCCCGGCCGGGGGAGGGTGAAAAACTGTTTTTT
CDR3 protein: CASSPRPGEGEKLFF
D gene: .
V gene: TRBV9
J gene: TRBJ1-4
clone size: .

CDR3 DNA: TGTGCCAGCAGCCACCCTCCGGGACTCCCCTACAATGAGCAGTTCTTC
CDR3 protein: CASSHPPGLPYNEQFF
D gene: .
V gene: TRBV4-2
J gene: TRBJ2-1
clone size: .

CDR3 DNA: TGTGCCAGCAGTTCGATGGGACAGGGAGGTGAAAAACTGTTTTTT
CDR3 protein: CASSSMGQGGEKLFF
D gene: TRBD1
V gene: TRBV6-6
J gene: TRBJ1-4
clone size: .

CDR3 DNA: TGTGCCAGCAGCCGACCGGGGATTGAAGCTTTCTTT
CDR3 protein: CASSRPGIEAFF
D gene: .
V gene: TRBV3-1/TRBV3-2
J gene: TRBJ1-1
clone size: .

CDR3 DNA: TGTGCCAGCAGCCGGGGGGGCGGAGAGACCCAGTACTTC
CDR3 protein: CASSRGGGETQYF
D gene: TRBD2
V gene: TRBV7-2
J gene: TRBJ2-5
clone size: .

CDR3 DNA: TGTGCCAGCAGTTACGGACAGGGGGTCGGCTATGGCTACACCTTC
CDR3 protein: CASSYGQGVGYGYTF
D gene: TRBD1
V gene: TRBV6-5
J gene: TRBJ1-2
clone size: .

CDR3 DNA: TGTGCCAGCAGCAAACCGACAGGGGCATTGAACACTGAAGCTTTCTTT
CDR3 protein: CASSKPTGALNTEAFF
D gene: TRBD1
V gene: TRBV11-2
J gene: TRBJ1-1
clone size: .

CDR3 DNA: TGTGCCAGCAGTTTCCGGGGCCGGGGCAATCAGCCCCAGCATTTT
CDR3 protein: CASSFRGRGNQPQHF
D gene: .
V gene: TRBV28
J gene: TRBJ1-5
clone size: once

CDR3 DNA: TGTGCCAGCAGCCCCCGGGGGGAGGACCGGTATGGCTACACCTTC
CDR3 protein: CASSPRGEDRYGYTF
D gene: .
V gene: TRBV3-1/TRBV3-2
J gene: TRBJ1-2
clone size: .

CDR3 DNA: TGTGCCAGCAGCTCCATGGCGGGGATCCAAGAGACCCAGTACTTC
CDR3 protein: CASSSMAGIQETQYF
D gene: .
V gene: TRBV7-9
J gene: TRBJ2-5
clone size: .

CDR3 DNA: TGTGCCAGCAGCCCCGGGGTACTAACCGGGGAGCTGTTTTTT
CDR3 protein: CASSPGVLTGELFF
D gene: .
V gene: TRBV11-2
J gene: TRBJ2-2
clone size: once

CDR3 DNA: TGTGCCAGCAGCTCCGCGACAGGGGGTCTCCTTCTTCGCTCCTACGAGCAGTACTTC
CDR3 protein: CASSSATGGLLLRSYEQYF
D gene: TRBD1
V gene: TRBV7-9
J gene: TRBJ2-7
clone size: .

CDR3 DNA: TGCGCCAGCAGCTTGGATCCAGGCTCTGGAAACACCATATATTTT
CDR3 protein: CASSLDPGSGNTIYF
D gene: .
V gene: TRBV5-1
J gene: TRBJ1-3
clone size: .

CDR3 DNA: TGTGCCAGCAGCGTAGCTTTGACTACCCGTCCCACAGATACGCAGTATTTT
CDR3 protein: CASSVALTTRPTDTQYF
D gene: .
V gene: TRBV9
J gene: TRBJ2-3
clone size: .

CDR3 DNA: TGCGCCAGCAGCTGGGGGACAGGGTCCAACTATGGCTACACCTTC
CDR3 protein: CASSWGTGSNYGYTF
D gene: TRBD1
V gene: TRBV5-1
J gene: TRBJ1-2
clone size: .

CDR3 DNA: TGTGCCAGCTCACCAAGAACAGATCACACCGGGGAGCTGTTTTTT
CDR3 protein: CASSPRTDHTGELFF
D gene: .
V gene: TRBV18
J gene: TRBJ2-2
clone size: once

CDR3 DNA: TGTGCCAGCAGCCGGGGGGACAGGCCTAATGAAAAACTGTTTTTT
CDR3 protein: CASSRGDRPNEKLFF
D gene: TRBD1
V gene: TRBV7-8
J gene: TRBJ1-4
clone size: .

CDR3 DNA: TGTGCCAGCAGCTCTACACAGAACACTGAAGCTTTCTTT
CDR3 protein: CASSSTQNTEAFF
D gene: .
V gene: TRBV7-2
J gene: TRBJ1-1
clone size: .

CDR3 DNA: TGTGCCAGCAGGAGGGACGGAAACTACGAGCAGTACTTC
CDR3 protein: CASRRDGNYEQYF
D gene: .
V gene: TRBV6-5
J gene: TRBJ2-7
clone size: .

CDR3 DNA: TGTGCCAGCAGCTTAGGGCAGGGTGAGAACACCGGGGAGCTGTTTTTT
CDR3 protein: CASSLGQGENTGELFF
D gene: .
V gene: TRBV7-6
J gene: TRBJ2-2
clone size: .

CDR3 DNA: TGCGCCAGCAGCTTGCCCACCGGCAGAGACTACGAGCAGTACTTC
CDR3 protein: CASSLPTGRDYEQYF
D gene: .
V gene: TRBV5-1
J gene: TRBJ2-7
clone size: .

CDR3 DNA: TGTGCCAGTAGTATAGGGCAGTCTCAGAGGATGGGTGGCTACACCTTC
CDR3 protein: CASSIGQSQRMGGYTF
D gene: .
V gene: TRBV19
J gene: TRBJ1-2
clone size: .

CDR3 DNA: TGCAGCGTTGCCTCATTGACTGAAGCTTTCTTT
CDR3 protein: CSVASLTEAFF
D gene: .
V gene: TRBV29-1
J gene: TRBJ1-1
clone size: .

CDR3 DNA: TGTGCCAGCACCCTAAGGGGGGCGAGCACCGGGGAGCTGTTTTTT
CDR3 protein: CASTLRGASTGELFF
D gene: .
V gene: TRBV5-4
J gene: TRBJ2-2
clone size: .

CDR3 DNA: TGTGCCTTTTCTGGGGCCAACGTCCTGACTTTC
CDR3 protein: CAFSGANVLTF
D gene: .
V gene: TRBV30
J gene: TRBJ2-6
clone size: .

CDR3 DNA: TGTGCCAGCAGTACCGCCTACGAGCAGTACTTC
CDR3 protein: CASSTAYEQYF
D gene: .
V gene: TRBV27
J gene: TRBJ2-7
clone size: .